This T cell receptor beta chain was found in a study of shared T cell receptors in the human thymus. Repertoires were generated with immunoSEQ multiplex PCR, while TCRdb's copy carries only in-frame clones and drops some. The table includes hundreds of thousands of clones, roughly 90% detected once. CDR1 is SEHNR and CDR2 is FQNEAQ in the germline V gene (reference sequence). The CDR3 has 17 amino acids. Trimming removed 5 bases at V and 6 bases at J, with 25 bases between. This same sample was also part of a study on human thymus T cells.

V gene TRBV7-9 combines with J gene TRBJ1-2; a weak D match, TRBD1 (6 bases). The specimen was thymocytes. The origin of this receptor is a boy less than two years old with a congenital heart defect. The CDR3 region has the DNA TGTGCCAGCAGCCCGCTGGGGGGCGGGGGGAGTTACGATGGCTACACCTTC. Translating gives CASSPLGGGGSYDGYTF. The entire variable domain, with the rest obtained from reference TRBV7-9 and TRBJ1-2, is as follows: DTGVSQNPRHKITKRGQNVTFRCDPISEHNRLYWYRQTLGQGPEFLTYFQNEAQLEKSRLLSDRFSAERPKGSFSTLEIQRTEQGDSAMYLCASSPLGGGGSYDGYTFGSGTRLTVV.